Shown below are 4 T cell receptor beta chains from a single sample sequenced in a study of cytomegalovirus exposure and HLA in healthy donors. PCR used 60 Vbeta primers and 13 Jbeta primers. The table came from immunoSEQ multiplex PCR; TCRdb's copy has only in-frame clones and leaves some out. The sample carries more than 130,000 clones, about 80% recorded once. What was sequenced was PBMCs. The receptors come from a man between 25 and 39 years old in good health and CMV-seronegative.

This clone has more than one count but fewer than ten. The J gene is TRBJ1-2, the V gene TRBV6-5; 7 bases map to TRBD1. Germline V gives CDR1 MNHEY, CDR2 SVGAGI. This CDR3 spans 15 amino acids. V trimming: 0 bases; J trimming: 5 bases; junction bases outside the gene matches: 6. The CDR3 reads CASSYSAGTEYGYTF. CDR3 bases: TGTGCCAGCAGTTACTCGGCCGGGACAGAATATGGCTACACCTTC.

This chain joins TRBV4-1 and TRBJ2-7, with 11 bases aligning to TRBD2. Losses at the gene ends were 0 bases for V and 5 bases for J; bases not matched to a gene: 3. The CDR3 totals 15 residues. CDR1 is MGHRA, CDR2 YSYEKL, per germline. CDR3 in amino acids: CASSQEGLAADEQYF. For the CDR3, the DNA is TGCGCCAGCAGCCAAGAGGGACTAGCGGCGGACGAGCAGTACTTC.

This clone occurred a few times. The gene calls are TRBV5-1 and TRBJ1-1; unclear D gene. CDR1 and CDR2 from the germline V gene are SGHRS and YFSETQ. The CDR3 length is 12 residues. Deletions cut 5 bases from V and 4 bases from J, with 9 bases between. The CDR3 loop reads CASRAEATEAFF. CDR3 nucleotides: TGCGCCAGCAGAGCGGAGGCCACTGAAGCTTTCTTT.

V gene TRBV9 combines with J gene TRBJ2-1; D uncertain. The CDR3 sequence is 15 residues long. In germline, CDR1 is SGDLS, CDR2 YYNGEE. Trimming pared 1 base from V and 0 bases from J, leaving 8 bases between. For the CDR3, the DNA is TGTGCCAGCAGCGTACAAGCGAGCTCCTACAATGAGCAGTTCTTC. It yields the protein CASSVQASSYNEQFF.